The sequence of this TCR beta chain was determined in a study of cytomegalovirus exposure and HLA in healthy donors. Whole-study context: Clustering assigned about 80% of the roughly 430 genotyped donors to the Caucasian-associated ancestry cluster.

Amplification used 60 Vbeta primers and 13 Jbeta primers. Generated by immunoSEQ multiplex PCR, the TCRdb table keeps only in-frame clones and is missing some. The repertoire holds just over 150,000 clones, 65% to 90% seen once, with roughly 1.9% in the top ten. Notes on the study in general: Immune exposure information comprised only CMV serostatus.

This clone has a single count. Its antigen is as yet unknown. This CDR3 spans 16 amino acids. Between the trimmed V and J ends, which lost 7 bases and 0 bases, there was a span of 18 bases. Germline loops: CDR1 SGHDT, CDR2 YYEEEE. Those who donated were healthy bone marrow donors. What was sequenced was PBMCs. The chain employs TRBV5-6 and TRBJ2-3; TRBD1 might be the D (6 bases). This TCR derives from a woman under 30 in good health and CMV-seronegative. The CDR3 bases are TGTGCCAGCCTCGTGGGGGCCCTCAATAGCACAGATACGCAGTATTTT. Translating it yields CASLVGALNSTDTQYF.